This T cell receptor (beta chain) was found in a study of cytomegalovirus exposure and HLA in healthy donors. Germline CDR1 is LNHDA and CDR2 is SQIVND (reference sequence). Trimming stripped 3 bases from V and 0 bases from J, with 9 bases between. CDR3 length equals 14 residues. Use of 60 Vbeta and 13 Jbeta primers characterized the PCR. Sequencing used immunoSEQ multiplex PCR; TCRdb keeps in-frame clones, though not all of them. The sample has approximately 190,000 clones; 82% are singletons. The clonotype originates from a woman younger than 35 in good health and CMV-seronegative. The material sequenced was PBMCs. The J gene is TRBJ2-7, the V gene TRBV19; a weak D match, TRBD1 (5 bases). This CDR3 is CASSIRVSSYEQYF. The CDR3 bases are TGTGCCAGTAGTATCAGGGTCTCCTCCTACGAGCAGTACTTC. Drawing the rest from reference TRBV19 and TRBJ2-7, the complete variable domain is DGGITQSPKYLFRKEGQNVTLSCEQNLNHDAMYWYRQDPGQGLRLIYYSQIVNDFQKGDIAEGYSVSREKKESFPLTVTSAQKNPTAFYLCASSIRVSSYEQYFGPGTRLTVT.